The next 22 T cell receptor beta chains were all read from a single sample in a study of identical twins. TCRdb reprocessed the 5' RACE reads via MiXCR and lists one record per CDR3 protein. The table has fewer than 550,000 distinct CDR3 sequences, approximately 16% seen once. These sequences were also reported in another study, on yellow fever vaccine responses in identical twins.

What was sequenced was CD4+ T cells sorted from blood. The source is a woman aged 18-30 years in good health.

Here the CDR3 reads CASSLSLTGRNEKLFF. CDR3 coding DNA: TGTGCCAGCAGCTTATCTCTTACAGGAAGAAACGAAAAACTGTTTTTT. V is TRBV7-9 and J is TRBJ1-4, with D possibly being TRBD1 (5 bases). The V end was cut by 2 bases, the J end by 8 bases, with 18 bases between. Germline V gene lookup returns CDR1 SEHNR and CDR2 FQNEAQ (reference sequence). This CDR3 spans 16 amino acids.

The chain joins TRBV9 to TRBJ2-6, with D tentatively TRBD1 or TRBD2 (5 bases each). The CDR3 contains 16 residues. Germline-derived CDR1 and CDR2 are SGDLS and YYNGEE. Trimming took off 4 bases at V and 7 bases at J, with 18 bases between the two ends. Here the CDR3 reads CASSTRTGKIANVLTF. The CDR3 DNA is TGTGCCAGCAGCACTAGAACAGGCAAGATAGCCAACGTCCTGACTTTC. The full variable domain, its missing parts supplied by reference TRBV9 and TRBJ2-6, is DSGVTQTPKHLITATGQRVTLRCSPRSGDLSVYWYQQSLDQGLQFLIQYYNGEERAKGNILERFSAQQFPDLHSELNLSSLELGDSALYFCASSTRTGKIANVLTFGAGSRLTVL.

The chain has TRBV10-1 and TRBJ2-5; D gene ambiguous. Germline V gene data show CDR1 as WNHNN and CDR2 as SYGVQD (reference sequence). The V gene lost 4 bases and the J gene lost 1 base, with 4 bases spanning the gap. The CDR3 extends over 12 amino acids. DNA of the CDR3: TGCGCCAGCAGTGGCACCCAAGAGACCCAGTACTTC. Translating gives CASSGTQETQYF.

J is TRBJ2-1 and V is TRBV24-1; TRBD1 aligns across 8 bases. CDR1 KGHDR and CDR2 SFDVKD come from the germline V gene. V shed 7 bases and J 0 bases; nucleotides not matched to a gene: 10. The CDR3 extends over 17 amino acids. The CDR3 loop is CATSSAGGEYSYNEQFF. DNA of the CDR3: TGTGCCACCAGCTCGGCAGGGGGCGAATACTCCTACAATGAGCAGTTCTTC.

This chain uses TRBV4-2 with TRBJ2-1; 12 bases map to TRBD2. Germline CDR1 reads LGHNA; CDR2 reads YNFKEQ. The CDR3 spans 16 residues. Trimming at V came to 4 bases and at J to 3 bases, leaving 4 bases not matched to a gene. The CDR3 loop is CASSPLTSGSYNEQFF. DNA of the CDR3: TGTGCCAGCAGCCCCCTGACTAGCGGGAGCTACAATGAGCAGTTCTTC.

This clonotype was counted only a few times. The chain is built from TRBV7-2 and TRBJ2-7, with D possibly TRBD1 on 5 matching bases. Germline CDR1 and CDR2: SGHTA and FQGNSA. The germline V and J ends were trimmed by 0 bases and 2 bases, with 11 bases remaining between them. This CDR3 has 15 amino acids. CDR3 sequence (DNA): TGTGCCAGCAGCTTAGCTCCCGCAGGGCCCTACGAGCAGTACTTC. Amino acid sequence: CASSLAPAGPYEQYF.

At least ten counts were recorded for this clonotype. The chain is built from TRBV7-9 and TRBJ2-1, with D perhaps TRBD1 (5 bases). This CDR3 has 12 amino acids. V lost 5 bases, J lost 9 bases, and 11 bases lay in between. Germline V CDR1 and CDR2: SEHNR, FQNEAQ (reference sequence). The CDR3 here is CASSAETAEQFF. The CDR3 DNA sequence: TGTGCCAGCAGCGCCGAGACAGCTGAGCAGTTCTTC.

The chain joins TRBV19 to TRBJ2-2; possible D gene TRBD1, 7 bases. V was shortened by 8 bases and J by 3 bases, with 19 bases between the two germline ends. CDR1 is LNHDA, CDR2 SQIVND, per germline (reference sequence). This CDR3 comprises 16 residues. CDR3 in amino acids: CASLSGRGRYTGELFF. The CDR3 DNA reads as TGTGCCAGTCTCTCGGGCAGGGGGAGGTACACCGGGGAGCTGTTTTTT. Using reference TRBV19 and TRBJ2-2 for the parts outside the CDR3, the full variable domain is DGGITQSPKYLFRKEGQNVTLSCEQNLNHDAMYWYRQDPGQGLRLIYYSQIVNDFQKGDIAEGYSVSREKKESFPLTVTSAQKNPTAFYLCASLSGRGRYTGELFFGEGSRLTVL.

This rearrangement joins TRBV12-3 or TRBV12-4 to TRBJ1-2; 8 bases align to TRBD1. This CDR3 comprises 13 residues. V was clipped by 6 bases and J by 2 bases; unmatched bases: 2. CDR3 nucleotide sequence: TGTGCCAGCAGGGGACAGGACAACTATGGCTACACCTTC. Translating gives CASRGQDNYGYTF.

This clonotype was seen a few times. The chain employs TRBV5-8 and TRBJ1-5; 7 bases align to TRBD1. The germline V gene has CDR1 SGHTS and CDR2 YDEGEE. The CDR3 sequence is 15 residues long. J gave up 2 bases and V 4 bases, and 6 bases lay outside the gene matches. As DNA, the CDR3 is TGTGCCAGCAGCCATACAGGGGTGGGCAATCAGCCCCAGCATTTT. Translation gives CASSHTGVGNQPQHF.

A few counts support this clonotype. The V and J genes are TRBV6-5 and TRBJ1-3; no firm D call. The CDR3 is 17 residues long. V lost 5 bases and J lost 0, with 17 bases in between. Germline V gene data show CDR1 as MNHEY and CDR2 as SVGAGI. The CDR3 loop is CASSKSTWAYSGNTIYF. DNA of the CDR3: TGTGCCAGCAGTAAATCGACGTGGGCTTACTCTGGAAACACCATATATTTT.

The sample holds a few counts of this clonotype. The chain links TRBV10-3 to TRBJ2-1; 8 bases match TRBD2. V shed 9 bases, J shed 8 bases, and the junction held 6 bases outside the gene matches. Germline assignment: CDR1 ENHRY and CDR2 SYGVKD. The CDR3 contains 12 residues. The CDR3 nucleotides read TGTGCCATAGGACTAGCTTGGGATGAGCAGTTCTTC. It is translated as CAIGLAWDEQFF.

The chain is built from TRBV10-3 and TRBJ2-1; 7 nucleotides align to TRBD1. CDR3 length: 15 residues. Germline assignment: CDR1 ENHRY and CDR2 SYGVKD. Germline trimming cut 6 bases from V and 6 bases from J; bases unmatched to any gene: 11. In nucleotides, the CDR3 is TGTGCCATCAGCCCGGGACAGTTAACCTCCAATGAGCAGTTCTTC. This gives the protein CAISPGQLTSNEQFF.

This sequence joins TRBV24-1 and TRBJ2-3; 9 bases are shared with TRBD2. Trimming took 4 bases from V and 4 from J; bases not matched to a gene: 5. The CDR3 has 15 residues. Germline V gene lookup returns CDR1 KGHDR and CDR2 SFDVKD. Here the CDR3 DNA reads TGTGCCACCAGTGACCTAAGCGGGAGGTCAGATACGCAGTATTTT. This sequence encodes CATSDLSGRSDTQYF.

This clonotype was observed a few times. The CDR3, as DNA: TGCGCCAGCAGCCAAAACAATCAAGGGGGACAGGTGGTCCGAGAGCAGTTCTTC. This encodes CASSQNNQGGQVVREQFF. The chain links TRBV4-1 to TRBJ2-1, with 8 nucleotides matching TRBD1. From germline, CDR1 is MGHRA and CDR2 YSYEKL. Trimming cost V 2 bases and J 10 bases; bases outside gene matches: 19. The CDR3 covers 18 residues.

The chain carries TRBV20-1 and TRBJ2-3; D remains ambiguous. The germline V and J ends were trimmed by 3 bases and 6 bases, with 10 bases remaining between them. CDR1 is DFQATT and CDR2 is SNEGSKA in the germline V gene (reference sequence). This CDR3 has 12 amino acids. CDR3 nucleotides: TGCAGTGCTAGTCGACGCCTGGATACGCAGTATTTT. This codes for CSASRRLDTQYF.

This clonotype was found a few times. This chain connects TRBV14 to TRBJ1-1; 7 bases fit TRBD1. V dropped 1 base and J dropped 4; count of bases not matched to a gene: 6. The length of the CDR3 is 15 residues. Per the germline V gene, CDR1 is SGHDN and CDR2 is FVKESK. CDR3 coding DNA: TGTGCCAGCAGCCAAGGCAGGGGGGGGAGCACTGAAGCTTTCTTT. This codes for CASSQGRGGSTEAFF.

This clonotype was seen a few times. This chain connects TRBV20-1 to TRBJ2-7; a weak D match, TRBD2 (5 bases). V lost 4 bases to trimming and J lost 7 bases, with 14 bases between them. The CDR3 contains 12 residues. CDR1 DFQATT and CDR2 SNEGSKA come from the germline V gene (reference sequence). In nucleotides, the CDR3 is TGCAGTGCTACTGACTATTTGGGGGAGCAGTACTTC. Translating it yields CSATDYLGEQYF.

This clonotype was counted a few times. The chain is built from TRBV29-1 and TRBJ1-1; D is possibly TRBD1 (6 bases). Between the trimmed V and J ends, which lost 4 bases and 5 bases, there was a span of 23 bases. In germline, CDR1 is SQVTM, CDR2 ANQGSEA. There are 16 residues in the CDR3. The CDR3 nucleotides are TGCAGCGTTGTGGGTTTCAGGGGCCGAGACGGGACTGAAGCTTTCTTT. This translates into CSVVGFRGRDGTEAFF.

This chain links TRBV28 with TRBJ1-1, with a weak D call TRBD1 (5 bases). Germline V CDR1 and CDR2: MDHEN, SYDVKM. This CDR3 has 14 amino acids. Trimming pared 7 bases from V and 4 bases from J, leaving 16 bases between. CDR3 region: CASTRGGWGTEAFF. The CDR3 DNA reads TGTGCCAGCACCCGGGGGGGGTGGGGCACTGAAGCTTTCTTT.

The chain couples TRBV3-1 to TRBJ2-4, with D perhaps assigned TRBD1 or TRBD2 (6 bases each). Looked up from germline, CDR1 is LGHDT and CDR2 is YNNKEL (reference sequence). CDR3 length equals 18 residues. V was shortened by 0 bases and J by 1 base, with 16 bases between the two germline ends. DNA for the CDR3: TGTGCCAGCAGCCAAGATGGTAGGGGGGCGGGGGCCAAAAACATTCAGTACTTC. Its protein product is CASSQDGRGAGAKNIQYF.

In its sample, this clonotype was seen a few times. CDR3 DNA: TGCGCCAGCAGCGGGAGAACCGGGGAGCTGTTTTTT. Translating gives CASSGRTGELFF. The V call is TRBV5-1, the J call TRBJ2-2, with a possible D match to TRBD2 (5 bases). V lost 4 bases, J lost 5 bases, and 6 bases lay in between. Germline CDR1 and CDR2: SGHRS and YFSETQ. The CDR3 contains 12 residues. The whole variable domain, filled in from reference TRBV5-1 and TRBJ2-2, reads KAGVTQTPRYLIKTRGQQVTLSCSPISGHRSVSWYQQTPGQGLQFLFEYFSETQRNKGNFPGRFSGRQFSNSRSEMNVSTLELGDSALYLCASSGRTGELFFGEGSRLTVL.